The clone carrying this TCR beta chain was detected a few times. The V and J ends lost 0 bases and 8 bases respectively, with 7 bases between them. Germline V gives CDR1 ENHRY, CDR2 SYGVKD. The CDR3 covers 12 residues. This entry belongs to a study of blood T cells in healthy people across ages. The authors ran a second PCR of about 6 to 11 cycles using a sample-barcoded 5' primer and a J-beta primer mix. TCRdb itself ran the 5' RACE reads through MiXCR, one entry per CDR3 protein. The table shows roughly 1,800,000 distinct CDR3 sequences, with less than 50% occurring only once. Investigators took 8.5 to 10 milliliters of peripheral blood from every donor. In each sample, at least 6 million PBMCs were isolated.

Sequences were obtained from blood. The receptor's source is a woman aged 40-49 years in good health. This chain links TRBV10-3 with TRBJ1-2; D remains unclear. CDR3 loop: CAISESGSGYTF. The CDR3 coding sequence is TGTGCCATCAGTGAGTCGGGATCGGGCTACACCTTC.